The subject of this entry is one TCR beta chain. Its antigen has not been determined. Base qualities are not provided; no much larger clone lies one nucleotide away. TCRbeta CDR3 regions were amplified from genomic DNA by means of the immunoSEQ Assay, a bias-controlled multiplex PCR. As for the authors' bioinformatics: Within the assay, amplification of reference gene primers was used to estimate how many nucleated cells each sample contained. Sequence reads were collapsed and filtered to measure the absolute abundance of every unique TCRbeta CDR3 rearrangement. For each sample, productive Simpson clonality was calculated as the square root of Simpson's diversity index over productive rearrangements. The table comes from immuneACCESS by way of TCRdb, which keeps in-frame sequences with V and J called. Part of the clones is missing from these tables; in studies checked, under half for an unresolved V gene and the rest for unknown reasons. From that table come the V and J calls and clone size; the DNA was used to work out D and trimming. The sample data list roughly 240,000 clones, and 85% of these were observed just once. The biggest ten clones account for 8.5% to 9.5% of the sample.

The source of the sample is a study of blood T cell repertoires in COVID-19 (dated by TCRdb to between 2020 and 2021). As for the study more broadly: Samples from collaborators originated in the United States, Italy and Spain and spanned both the acute and convalescent phases of COVID-19. The material from the prospective study consisted of cDNA or gDNA derived from T cells, B-cell-depleted T cells, or PBMCs. The dataset comprised deeply sampled blood TCRbeta repertoires from subjects exposed to, actively infected with, or recovered from COVID-19. A freely available public database, intended as a resource for researchers studying the immune response to SARS-CoV-2, is where the repertoires were released. Samples came from the ongoing ImmuneRACE study (first 160 participants) plus 1,254 subjects from 6 global collaborators. Nearly every sample came with metadata listing a de-identified subject ID, COVID-19 status, age in years and sex. Where available, HLA class I and class II types were obtained from metadata supplied by the sample provider rather than from assay-based typing. Study-wide findings and limitations: Clinical and demographic metadata were provided uncurated, with the amount varying by source and participant.

Trimming removed 5 bases from V and 0 bases from J; the gene matches leave 11 bases unexplained. The CDR3, from cysteine to phenylalanine, totals 18 residues. Only the CDR3 DNA is retained, 54 bases long and in frame from the first base. CDR1 and CDR2 (SGHTA, FQGNSA) derive from the germline V gene. In the prospective study, participants were roughly 18 to 100 years old, resided in about two dozen geographic areas of the United States, and were enrolled through a virtual design. In the prospective study, cohorts were assigned on the basis of participant-reported clinical history obtained from a screening survey and a study questionnaire. Mobile phlebotomists in the prospective study collected whole blood, serum and a nasopharyngeal or oropharyngeal swab from every participant. Prospective study participants could optionally give additional blood draws and questionnaires over a roughly two-month period. Blood samples from the prospective study were shipped frozen or at room temperature prior to DNA extraction.

The receptor comes from a woman between 45 and 60 years old with acute COVID-19. This chain joins TRBV7-2 to TRBJ2-3, and TRBD1 matches 10 of the central bases. The sample taken for sequencing was PBMCs or T cells enriched from blood (not recorded which). Read as DNA, the sequence is TGTGCCAGCAGCATAAGCCTCGACAGGGGGCAGAGCACAGATACGCAGTATTTT. Translated, it gives CASSISLDRGQSTDTQYF.